This passage covers 17 T cell receptor beta chains from one sample sequenced in a study of CXCR3-negative and CXCR3-positive naive CD8 T cells. Via 5' RACE with UMI labels, TRB cDNA libraries were prepared. TCRdb processed the 5' RACE reads again and assigns one entry to each CDR3 protein, with no DNA. The listing contains about 150,000 distinct CDR3 sequences. Findings and limits, study-wide: CXCR3-positive naive cells had TRB CDR3s that were more hydrophobic than CXCR3-negative naive cells had.

Their antigens are not known. Sequencing input: naive CXCR3+ CD8+ T cells from blood. Subset described: CD45RO-CCR7+CD27+CD95- naive CD8+ T cells expressing CXCR3 (TNR3+). All receptors derive from a human donor in good health. Some clones in this sample may be carry-over from other donors' samples.

V gene TRBV29-1 combines with J gene TRBJ1-5. Germline assignment: CDR1 SQVTM and CDR2 ANQGSEA. The CDR3 is 12 amino acids. The CDR3 spells CSVEDSNQPQHF.

CDR3 sequence: CATVRAGMNAGELFF. V usage is TRBV15 and J usage is TRBJ2-2; the D gene TCRdb calls, TRBD2, cannot be checked with no DNA. Germline lookup yields CDR1 LNHNV and CDR2 YYDKDF (reference sequence). This CDR3 spans 15 amino acids. Drawing the rest from reference TRBV15 and TRBJ2-2, the complete variable domain is DAMVIQNPRYQVTQFGKPVTLSCSQTLNHNVMYWYQQKSSQAPKLLFHYYDKDFNNEADTPDNFQSRRPNTSFCFLDIRSPGLGDTAMYLCATVRAGMNAGELFFGEGSRLTVL.

The chain recombines TRBV6-2 or TRBV6-3 with TRBJ2-3; TCRdb reports TRBD1, a call that lacks DNA to check it against. CDR3 length: 15 amino acids. CDR1 MNHEY and CDR2 SVGEGT come from the germline V gene. The CDR3 sequence is CASSELQGGSDTQYF.

The genes are TRBV4-1 and TRBJ1-1; TCRdb outputs TRBD1, but without DNA this stays unchecked. The CDR3 length is 15 residues. Germline CDR1 is MGHRA and CDR2 is YSYEKL. The CDR3 sequence: CASSRLGTQATEAFF.

The chain has TRBV12-3 or TRBV12-4 and TRBJ2-3; TCRdb selects TRBD1, and the lack of DNA leaves this call unchecked. The length of the CDR3 is 17 residues. The CDR3 sequence is CASSLAGGPSRTDTQYF.

This chain joins TRBV27 and TRBJ1-1; as DNA is missing, the TRBD1 call by TCRdb cannot be tested. Germline lookup yields CDR1 MNHEY and CDR2 SMNVEV (reference sequence). The CDR3 is 12 amino acids. Here the CDR3 reads CASRGAYTEAFF.

The rearrangement joins TRBV12-3 or TRBV12-4 to TRBJ2-7; TCRdb designates TRBD1, a call that cannot be tested without DNA. This CDR3 is 16 amino acids long. CDR3 protein: CASSFNFLGVQDEQYF.

This rearrangement joins TRBV7-8 to TRBJ2-3; absent DNA, TCRdb's TRBD2 call cannot be checked. This CDR3 region has 16 residues. In germline, CDR1 is SGHVS, CDR2 FQNEAQ. This CDR3 reads CASSLLVAGAADTQYF.

This chain links TRBV7-9 with TRBJ1-3. The CDR3 is made up of 15 amino acids. The germline gives CDR1 SEHNR, CDR2 FQNEAQ (reference sequence). The CDR3 sequence is CASGGMPGPGNTIYF.

The rearrangement uses TRBV6-2 or TRBV6-3 and TRBJ1-1. The CDR3 totals 13 residues. The germline V gene encodes CDR1 MNHEY and CDR2 SVGEGT. The chain's CDR3 is CASSYGKHTEAFF.

V usage is TRBV27 and J usage is TRBJ2-3. CDR1 and CDR2 from the germline V gene are MNHEY and SMNVEV (reference sequence). The CDR3 covers 15 residues. The CDR3 reads CASSYYLTSTDTQYF.

J is TRBJ2-1 and V is TRBV7-6; TCRdb's D call, TRBD2, is unchecked because there is no DNA. The CDR3 has 17 residues. Germline V gene lookup returns CDR1 SGHVS and CDR2 FNYEAQ. The chain's CDR3 is CASSLYPPGVATNEQFF.

J is TRBJ1-2 and V is TRBV9. CDR3 size: 13 residues. Germline CDR1 SGDLS, CDR2 YYNGEE. CDR3 loop: CASSAQVGYGYTF.

This sequence joins TRBV28 and TRBJ2-5; the TCRdb call, TRBD2, lacks DNA for checking. The CDR3 spans 19 residues. Germline CDR1 is MDHEN and CDR2 is SYDVKM. CDR3 protein: CASSPDRGLAGGGGQTQYF.

The chain uses TRBV27 and TRBJ1-2; TCRdb proposes TRBD1, but this gene call is untestable without DNA. Germline V gene sequence: CDR1 MNHEY, CDR2 SMNVEV (reference sequence). This CDR3 has 16 amino acids. The CDR3 protein is CASSLSAGTGGFGYTF.

The rearrangement links TRBV12-3 or TRBV12-4 to TRBJ2-1. The CDR3 sequence is 15 residues long. The CDR3 loop reads CASSSQTTPYNEQFF.

The chain links TRBV5-6 to TRBJ2-3; absent DNA, TCRdb's TRBD1 call cannot be checked. CDR3 length: 14 amino acids. The germline V gene encodes CDR1 SGHDT and CDR2 YYEEEE. CDR3 region: CASSLGFGGVTQYF. Combining the CDR3 with reference TRBV5-6 and TRBJ2-3 gives the whole variable domain DAGVTQSPTHLIKTRGQQVTLRCSPKSGHDTVSWYQQALGQGPQFIFQYYEEEERQRGNFPDRFSGHQFPNYSSELNVNALLLGDSALYLCASSLGFGGVTQYFGPGTRLTVL.